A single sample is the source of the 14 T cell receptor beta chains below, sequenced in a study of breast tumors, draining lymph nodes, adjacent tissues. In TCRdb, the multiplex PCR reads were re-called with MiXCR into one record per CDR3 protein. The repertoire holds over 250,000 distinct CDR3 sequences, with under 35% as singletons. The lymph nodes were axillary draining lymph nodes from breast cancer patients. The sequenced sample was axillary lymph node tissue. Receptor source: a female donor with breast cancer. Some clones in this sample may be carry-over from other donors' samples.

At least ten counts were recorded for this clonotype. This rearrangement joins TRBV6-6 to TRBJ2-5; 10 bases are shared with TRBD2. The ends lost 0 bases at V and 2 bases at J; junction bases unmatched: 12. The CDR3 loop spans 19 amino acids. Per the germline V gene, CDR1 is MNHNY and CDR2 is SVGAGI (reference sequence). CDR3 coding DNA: TGTGCCAGCAGTTACTCGCTATCCACAAGCGGGAGGGGACAAGAGACCCAGTACTTC. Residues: CASSYSLSTSGRGQETQYF.

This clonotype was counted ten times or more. CDR3 bases: TGTGCCAGCAGCTTACCCTCCTCCGGTGAAGGAAAACTGTTTTTT. Translating it yields CASSLPSSGEGKLFF. The chain carries TRBV7-9 and TRBJ1-4, with D uncertain. Trimming pared 2 bases from V and 10 bases from J, leaving 17 bases between. This CDR3 contains 15 residues. The germline gives CDR1 SEHNR, CDR2 FQNEAQ (reference sequence).

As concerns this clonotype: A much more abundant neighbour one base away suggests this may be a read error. In DNA, the CDR3 is TGTGCCAGCAGCGATATCTTAGCGGGCAATGAGCAGTTCTTC. The encoded protein is CASSDILAGNEQFF. The gene calls are TRBV5-4 and TRBJ2-1; TRBD2 aligns across 7 bases. This CDR3 region has 14 residues. Unmatched junction bases numbered 7, after V lost 4 bases and J lost 6 bases. From germline, CDR1 is SGHNT and CDR2 YYREEE (reference sequence).

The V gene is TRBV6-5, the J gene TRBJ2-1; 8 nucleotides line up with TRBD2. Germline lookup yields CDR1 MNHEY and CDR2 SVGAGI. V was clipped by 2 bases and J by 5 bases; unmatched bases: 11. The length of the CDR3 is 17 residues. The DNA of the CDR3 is TGTGCCAGCAGTTACCAGAGGTTTAGCGGGACCCACAATGAGCAGTTCTTC. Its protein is CASSYQRFSGTHNEQFF.

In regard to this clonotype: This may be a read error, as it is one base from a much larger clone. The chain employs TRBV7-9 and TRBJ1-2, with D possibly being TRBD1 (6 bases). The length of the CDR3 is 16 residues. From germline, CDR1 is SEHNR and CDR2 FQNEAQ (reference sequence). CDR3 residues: CASSLASGARNYGHTF. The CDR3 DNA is TGTGCCAGCAGCTTAGCCTCAGGGGCCCGAAACTATGGCCACACCTTC.

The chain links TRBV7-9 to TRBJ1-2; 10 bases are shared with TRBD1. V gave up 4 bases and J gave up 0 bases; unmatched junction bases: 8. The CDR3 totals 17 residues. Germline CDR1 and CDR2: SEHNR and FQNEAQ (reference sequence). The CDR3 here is CASSSGTGVRSNYGYTF. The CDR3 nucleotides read TGTGCCAGCAGCTCCGGGACAGGGGTTCGATCTAACTATGGCTACACCTTC.

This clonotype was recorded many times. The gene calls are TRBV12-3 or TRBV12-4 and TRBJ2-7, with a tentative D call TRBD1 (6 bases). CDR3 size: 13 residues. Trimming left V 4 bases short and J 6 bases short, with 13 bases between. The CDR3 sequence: CASSSPGQGEQYF. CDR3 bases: TGTGCCAGCAGTTCGCCGGGACAAGGCGAGCAGTACTTC.

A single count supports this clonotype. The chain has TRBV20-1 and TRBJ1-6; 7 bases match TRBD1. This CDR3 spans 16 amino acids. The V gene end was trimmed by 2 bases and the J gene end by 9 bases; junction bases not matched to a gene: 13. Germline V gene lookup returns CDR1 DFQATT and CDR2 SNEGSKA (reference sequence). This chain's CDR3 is CSARLGTEFGGSPLHF. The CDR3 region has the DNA TGCAGTGCTAGACTAGGGACAGAGTTTGGTGGTTCACCCCTCCACTTT.

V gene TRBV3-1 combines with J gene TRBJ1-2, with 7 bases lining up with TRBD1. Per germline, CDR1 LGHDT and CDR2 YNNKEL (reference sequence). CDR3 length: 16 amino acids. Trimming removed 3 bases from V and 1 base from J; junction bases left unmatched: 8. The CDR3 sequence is CASSHRTGAVNYGYTF. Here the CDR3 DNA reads TGTGCCAGCAGCCATCGGACAGGCGCCGTTAACTATGGCTACACCTTC. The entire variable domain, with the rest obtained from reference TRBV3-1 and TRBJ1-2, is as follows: DTAVSQTPKYLVTQMGNDKSIKCEQNLGHDTMYWYKQDSKKFLKIMFSYNNKELIINETVPNRFSPKSPDKAHLNLHINSLELGDSAVYFCASSHRTGAVNYGYTFGSGTRLTVV.

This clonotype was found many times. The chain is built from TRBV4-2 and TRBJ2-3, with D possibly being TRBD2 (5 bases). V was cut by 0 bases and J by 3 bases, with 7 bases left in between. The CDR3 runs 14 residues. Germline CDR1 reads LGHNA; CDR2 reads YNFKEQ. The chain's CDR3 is CASSQDPGTDTQYF. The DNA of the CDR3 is TGTGCCAGCAGCCAAGATCCGGGAACAGATACGCAGTATTTT.

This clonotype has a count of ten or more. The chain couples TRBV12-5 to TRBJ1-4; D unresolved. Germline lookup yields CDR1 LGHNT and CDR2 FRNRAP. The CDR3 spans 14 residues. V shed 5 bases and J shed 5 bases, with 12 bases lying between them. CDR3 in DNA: TGTGCTAGTGGTCGTTCGGGAGGGAATGAAAAACTGTTTTTT. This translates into CASGRSGGNEKLFF.

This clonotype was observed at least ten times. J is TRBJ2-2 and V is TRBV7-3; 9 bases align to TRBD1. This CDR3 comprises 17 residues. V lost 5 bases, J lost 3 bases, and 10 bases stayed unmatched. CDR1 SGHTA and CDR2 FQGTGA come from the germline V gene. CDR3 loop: CASSPASWTGDTGELFF. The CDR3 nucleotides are TGTGCCAGCAGCCCAGCTTCTTGGACAGGGGACACCGGGGAGCTGTTTTTT.

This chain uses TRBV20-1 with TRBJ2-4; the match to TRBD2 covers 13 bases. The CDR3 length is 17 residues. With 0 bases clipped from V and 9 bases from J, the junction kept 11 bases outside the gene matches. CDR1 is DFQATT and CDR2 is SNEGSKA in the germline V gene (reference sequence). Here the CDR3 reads CSARDLTSGRALGIQYF. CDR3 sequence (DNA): TGCAGTGCTAGAGATTTAACTAGCGGGAGGGCCTTAGGCATTCAGTACTTC.

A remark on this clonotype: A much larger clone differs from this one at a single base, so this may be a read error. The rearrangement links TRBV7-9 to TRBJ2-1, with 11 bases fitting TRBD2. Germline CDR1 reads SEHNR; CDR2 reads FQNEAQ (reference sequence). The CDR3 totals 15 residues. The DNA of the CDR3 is TGTGCCAGCAGCTTATCGGGACTAGCGGTGAGGGAGCAGTCCTTC. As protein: CASSLSGLAVREQSF.